The clone carrying this TCR beta chain was seen only once. The germline gives CDR1 KGHSH, CDR2 LQKENI. The V segment lost 6 bases and the J segment 8 bases; nucleotides outside the gene matches: 5. The CDR3 runs to 13 residues. The data are from a study of shared clonotypes between healthy human individuals. Data came from immunoSEQ multiplex PCR; TCRdb stores just in-frame clones and leaves some out. The sample includes approximately 710,000 clones, less than 95% seen only once; the top ten take 34%. This clonotype originated in a man younger than 30 in good health. Some clones in this sample may be carry-over from other donors' samples. The sequencing input was memory CD8+ T cells from PBMCs. The sample's subset: CD45RO+ cells pooled with CCR7-negative TemRA cells. This sequence joins TRBV18 and TRBJ2-1, with 9 nucleotides matching TRBD1. CDR3 bases: TGTGCCAGCTCGATGGGACAGGGCTATGAGCAGTTCTTC. This encodes CASSMGQGYEQFF.